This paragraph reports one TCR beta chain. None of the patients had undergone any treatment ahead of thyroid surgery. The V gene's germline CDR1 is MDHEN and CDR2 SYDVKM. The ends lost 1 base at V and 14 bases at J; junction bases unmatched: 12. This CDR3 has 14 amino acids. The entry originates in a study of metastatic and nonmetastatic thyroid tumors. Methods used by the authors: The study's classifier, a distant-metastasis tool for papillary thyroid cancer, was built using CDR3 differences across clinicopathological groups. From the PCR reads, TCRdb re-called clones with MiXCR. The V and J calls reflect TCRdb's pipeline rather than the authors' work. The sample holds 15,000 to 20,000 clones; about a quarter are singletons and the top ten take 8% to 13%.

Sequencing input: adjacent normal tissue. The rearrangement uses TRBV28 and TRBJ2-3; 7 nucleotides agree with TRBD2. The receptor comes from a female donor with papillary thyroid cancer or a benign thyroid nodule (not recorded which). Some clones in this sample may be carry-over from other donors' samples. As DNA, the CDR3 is TGTGCCAGCAGTTTATCGGCTAGCGGTCCACGCCCGTATTTT. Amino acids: CASSLSASGPRPYF. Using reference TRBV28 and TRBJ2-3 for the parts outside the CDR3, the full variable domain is DVKVTQSSRYLVKRTGEKVFLECVQDMDHENMFWYRQDPGLGLRLIYFSYDVKMKEKGDIPEGYSVSREKKERFSLILESASTNQTSMYLCASSLSASGPRPYFGPGTRLTVL.